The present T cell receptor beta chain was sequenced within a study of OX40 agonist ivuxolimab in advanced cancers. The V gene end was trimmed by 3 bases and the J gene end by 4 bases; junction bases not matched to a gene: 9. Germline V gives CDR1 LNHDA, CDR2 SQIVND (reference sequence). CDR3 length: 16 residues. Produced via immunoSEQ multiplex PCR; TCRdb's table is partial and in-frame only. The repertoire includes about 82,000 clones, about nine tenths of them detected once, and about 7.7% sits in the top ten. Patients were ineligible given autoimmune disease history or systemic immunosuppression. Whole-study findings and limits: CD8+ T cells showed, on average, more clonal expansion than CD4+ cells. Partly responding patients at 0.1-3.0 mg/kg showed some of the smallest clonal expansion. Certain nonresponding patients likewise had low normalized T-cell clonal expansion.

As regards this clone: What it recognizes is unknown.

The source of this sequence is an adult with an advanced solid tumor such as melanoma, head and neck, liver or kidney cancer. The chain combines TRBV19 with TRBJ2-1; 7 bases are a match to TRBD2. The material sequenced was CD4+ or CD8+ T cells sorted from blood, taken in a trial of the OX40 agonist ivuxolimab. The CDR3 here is CASSMGTSGAYNEQFF. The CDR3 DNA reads TGTGCCAGTAGTATGGGTACGAGCGGGGCTTACAATGAGCAGTTCTTC.